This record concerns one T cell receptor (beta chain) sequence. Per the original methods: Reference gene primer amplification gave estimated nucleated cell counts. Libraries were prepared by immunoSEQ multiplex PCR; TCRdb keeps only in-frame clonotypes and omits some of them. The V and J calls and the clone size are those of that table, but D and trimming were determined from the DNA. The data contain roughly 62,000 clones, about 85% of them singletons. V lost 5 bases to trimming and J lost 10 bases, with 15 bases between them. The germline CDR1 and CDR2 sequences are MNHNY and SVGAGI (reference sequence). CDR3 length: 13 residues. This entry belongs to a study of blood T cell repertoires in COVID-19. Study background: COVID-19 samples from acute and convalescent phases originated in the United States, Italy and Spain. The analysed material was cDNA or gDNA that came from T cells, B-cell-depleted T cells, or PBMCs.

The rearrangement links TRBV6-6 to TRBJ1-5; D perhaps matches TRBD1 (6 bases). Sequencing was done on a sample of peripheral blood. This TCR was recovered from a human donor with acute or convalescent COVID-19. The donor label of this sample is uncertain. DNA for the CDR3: TGTGCCAGCAGTCTACCAGGGGCATTACCCCAGCATTTT. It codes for CASSLPGALPQHF.